This is a list of T cell receptor beta chains from one sample in a study of neurological immune-mediated disorders. TCRdb reanalysed the 5' RACE reads using MiXCR and keeps one entry per CDR3 protein. The table lists tens of thousands of distinct CDR3 sequences, around 4.5% of them singletons, with roughly 6% in the top ten. Sequencing was carried out using PBMCs. The receptor source for this set is an older woman with multiple sclerosis. The CDR3 runs from the conserved cysteine through the conserved F or W. Each record gives: V gene, clone size, CDR3 protein. Some rows have no size entry. The others give once, few or many, or a class for an expanded clone.

V: TRBV5-1
size: many
CDR3: CASSLEGATDTQYF

V: TRBV7-2
size: many
CDR3: CASSLRWHPLGNNEQFF

V: TRBV5-1
size: .
CDR3: CASSLAGTKNTEAFF

V: TRBV5-1
size: few
CDR3: CASRIAGGPNEQYF

V: TRBV3-1
size: few
CDR3: CASSQDWAAHEQFF

V: TRBV7-9
size: many
CDR3: CASSYTGTEAFF

V: TRBV10-2
size: .
CDR3: CASKSRQGDNEQFF

V: TRBV29-1
size: many
CDR3: CSVEDGRSPEGEQYF

V: TRBV9
size: many
CDR3: CASSPGGYTGELFF

V: TRBV4-3
size: .
CDR3: CASSQAVRQGSEKLFF

V: TRBV7-2
size: many
CDR3: CASSYLRGSTDTQYF

V: TRBV7-2
size: many
CDR3: CASSLASGGLGDTQYF

V: TRBV6-2/TRBV6-3
size: many
CDR3: CASSLQREGQFF

V: TRBV20-1
size: few
CDR3: CSARDLGSYTF

V: TRBV5-5
size: few
CDR3: CASSPPESNGYTF

V: TRBV7-3
size: many
CDR3: CASSLGTGPFDEQYF

V: TRBV7-3
size: many
CDR3: CASSSEGSDSPLHF

V: TRBV20-1
size: many
CDR3: CSARDRPHTQYF

V: TRBV12-3/TRBV12-4
size: .
CDR3: CASRTGSDSPLNF

V: TRBV9
size: many
CDR3: CASGTGGSYNSPLNF

V: TRBV7-2
size: .
CDR3: CASSLDGGGTEAFF

V: TRBV7-8
size: many
CDR3: CASSLYLGTGVIGYTF

V: TRBV7-3
size: many
CDR3: CASSSQHILSGANVLTF

V: TRBV7-2
size: few
CDR3: CASSLDPGGGETQYF

V: TRBV7-2
size: many
CDR3: CASSLGGGNEQFF

V: TRBV20-1
size: .
CDR3: CSATGTGYNEQFF

V: TRBV5-1
size: many
CDR3: CASSVDRGGTDTQYF

V: TRBV30
size: many
CDR3: CAWSVVGGGNTIYF

V: TRBV20-1
size: many
CDR3: CSAGTGAKETQYF

V: TRBV7-2
size: many
CDR3: CASSFPGSGGYTF

V: TRBV20-1
size: few
CDR3: CSATWGLEYNEQFF

V: TRBV10-3
size: many
CDR3: CAISESKANTEAFF

V: TRBV20-1
size: .
CDR3: CSASDGLSQETQYF

V: TRBV7-3
size: few
CDR3: CASSTWTAGSSYNEQFF

V: TRBV15
size: few
CDR3: CATSRDRSGSGTNTEAFF

V: TRBV4-1
size: many
CDR3: CASSQGSGTGEKLFF

V: TRBV12-3/TRBV12-4
size: many
CDR3: CASSWTGDGYTF

V: TRBV24-1
size: many
CDR3: CATSDRQVSEQYF

V: TRBV20-1
size: many
CDR3: CSARAEGWGDGYTF

V: TRBV20-1
size: .
CDR3: CSARDGDRSHNEQFF

V: TRBV4-2
size: .
CDR3: CASSQSSYSGNTIYF

V: TRBV20-1
size: many
CDR3: CSAREPLNTDTQYF

V: TRBV5-1
size: many
CDR3: CASSSLGTGNEKLFF

V: TRBV6-1
size: .
CDR3: CASSELRGATEAFF

V: TRBV12-3/TRBV12-4
size: many
CDR3: CASRTGGTGELFF

V: TRBV7-9
size: many
CDR3: CASSAGQGRRYGYTF

V: TRBV28
size: many
CDR3: CASSVENTEAFF

V: TRBV7-2
size: .
CDR3: CACLLPTGELFF

V: TRBV7-2
size: many
CDR3: CASTTTGTNYGYTF

V: TRBV7-3
size: many
CDR3: CASSLQGGYEQYF

V: TRBV19
size: many
CDR3: CASSIRDSNQPQHF

V: TRBV29-1
size: many
CDR3: CSAIRTVVETQYF

V: TRBV5-6
size: many
CDR3: CASSSGRRREYF

V: TRBV7-2
size: few
CDR3: CASSLALRAEAFF

V: TRBV28
size: many
CDR3: CASSPVLPETQYF